This TCR beta chain was obtained from a study of cytomegalovirus exposure and HLA in healthy donors (TCRdb year 2017). Regarding the research as a whole: In an earlier analysis of around 540 of the donors, approximately 300 Gb of sequence data and roughly 100 million unique TCR beta sequences from roughly 200 million T cells were reported. The study aimed to test whether signatures of past pathogen exposure could be identified by cataloging public T cell receptors. Along with the approximately 620-subject first cohort, a separate validation cohort of over a hundred different subjects was used. An early release that covered 640 HLA-typed donors contained about 300 gigabases of sequencing data and tens of millions of unique TCR sequences. Using immunosequencing, the study profiled T cell repertoires from 666 subjects and related those repertoires to cytomegalovirus serostatus. Genome-wide SNP genotypes for about 60% of the 666 donors were used in a later genetic analysis, which treated that subset as a discovery cohort. Across approximately 420 genotyped donors of the cohort, an average of about 240,000 unique TCR beta nucleotide sequences per donor were sequenced, and 15% to 20% of those sequences were non-productive. The study combined high-throughput TCR immunosequencing, statistical association of individual TCRs with disease status, and machine learning to predict cytomegalovirus infection status. To study patterns of TCR occurrence, a later analysis re-analyzed previously published TCR beta repertoires from 700 or so donors and added high-resolution HLA genotyping. Typing coverage differed by locus: A, B, C, DRB1 and DQB1 were typed in roughly 629-630 donors, DQA1 in 522, DPA1 in some 570, and DPB1 in approximately 450. Every discovery cohort repertoire had been produced on one sequencing platform. Both class I and class II loci were covered by HLA typing, at four-digit resolution. Donor age, sex, ethnicity and CMV serostatus were collected together with the repertoire data. In an earlier analysis of 500 to 650 of the donors, high-throughput TCR beta sequencing was used to judge whether each TCR beta V gene segment behaved as functional or pseudogenic. Rather than using new phenotypic data, the later analysis identified candidate immune exposures from TCR beta sequences and from how often those sequences occurred across donors. Five DR-DQ haplotypes were treated as single units for association and clustering because of strong linkage in the cohort. Of the approximately 400 genotyped donors, 81% fell in the genetic ancestry cluster associated with self-reported Caucasian donors. Paper-wide results and their limitations: The cohort was sequenced for TCR beta chains only, and without alpha or paired-chain data the features that could be detected were limited. Roughly uniform sequencing depth across donors was assumed in presence/absence analyses, although this assumption may not hold. Immune exposure information for the cohort was limited to CMV serostatus. In the study, approximately 160 TCR beta chains were listed as associated with cytomegalovirus. In a later genetic analysis, a missense DCLRE1C variant was associated with V-gene and J-gene trimming of TCR beta chains, and the association was replicated in an independent cohort. Some IMGT-functional V segments, including TRBV6-2 and TRBV6-3, could not be told apart with the 87-base-pair reads, so those segments were excluded. According to a later analysis, TCR association rates differed among HLA loci, with DRB1 alleles showing the most associated TCRs and HLA-C alleles showing the fewest. In a later analysis, HLA-associated TCR beta chains were found to be more clonally expanded and to have lower generation probabilities than equally common non-associated chains. About 17 rarely observed V segments, including chromosome 9 orphons, were excluded from the earlier analysis of approximately 600 of the donors because counts were too low. Linkage disequilibrium might explain the correlated functional status among segregating V segments, but an unknown experimental factor could not be excluded. In a later analysis, several top co-occurrence clusters were reported to appear linked to parvovirus B19, influenza, CMV and Epstein-Barr virus. Most TCR sequences were observed very rarely across donors, whereas some public TCRs were present in many individuals. When HLA alleles, especially DR and DQ, strongly co-occurred, TCR associations were difficult to assign to individual alleles. Broadly in line with IMGT annotations, most TCR beta V segments showed up in productive rearrangements about 90% or about 30% of the time in an earlier analysis of around 600 of the donors. Compared with the roughly 670-donor mean, donors in an Asian-associated ancestry cluster had fewer N-insertions in productive TCRs, according to a later genetic analysis. The classifier was reported to diagnose cytomegalovirus status with high specificity and sensitivity in both the original and validation cohorts. Because HLA typing was missing for some donors at each locus, association tests included only the typed subset. The authors suggested that the approach could potentially be extended to other disease states and immunological phenotypes. A cluster of highly shared sequence variants was judged likely to represent a technical artifact of the sequencing pipeline. According to a later analysis, most CMV-associated TCR beta chains appeared to be HLA-restricted, and the HLA associations seemed to be driven largely by CMV exposure. Three of the identified cytomegalovirus-associated TCR beta chains were confirmed in vitro to be specific for cytomegalovirus antigens. A further reported finding was that TCR beta sequences accurately predicted the HLA-A and HLA-B alleles for most subjects in the first cohort. In a later analysis, some 17,000 TCR beta sequences were associated with specific HLA alleles at a false discovery rate of 0.05.

As for this clone: No cognate antigen has been identified for it. Qualities for individual bases were not recorded, and no much larger clone is one base off.

Libraries were constructed by the immunoSEQ multiplex PCR assay. A mixture of 60 forward primers for TCR Vbeta segments and 13 reverse primers for TCR Jbeta segments was used in the multiplex PCR. Amplification of the CDR3 region of rearranged TCR beta genes was performed with a multiplex PCR assay on genomic DNA. The amplified TCR beta libraries were sequenced on the Illumina HiSeq System as 87-base-pair reads. The authors' pipeline ran thus. In a later analysis, approximately 74 million unique TCR beta chains were counted across the 650 to 700 repertoires, and approximately 9.9 million of these chains were shared by at least two donors. Raw reads were error-corrected and collapsed into unique sequences by a nearest-neighbor algorithm in which closely related sequences were merged to remove PCR and sequencing errors. CDR3 sequences were aligned to IMGT reference sequences to assign V, D and J gene segments. For a sequence to be retained, a match of at least six nucleotides was required to both a V gene segment and a J gene segment. A rearrangement was called productive if the CDR3 had no stop codons and remained in frame with V and J, and every other rearrangement was called non-productive. Following IMGT convention, CDR3 was defined as the stretch from the second conserved V-encoded cysteine to the conserved J-encoded phenylalanine. Sequences without an unambiguous match to a single V gene segment were excluded from the earlier analysis of 500 to 700 of the donors. In an earlier analysis of several hundred of the donors, V segments were called functional above 56.7% productive rearrangements and were called segregating when the between-donor standard deviation exceeded 5%. A statistical classification framework was developed to diagnose cytomegalovirus status using the catalog of TCR beta chain sequences. V and J gene assignment, in a later analysis, came from comparing TCR nucleotide sequences with IMGT/GENE-DB human TR gene sequences. In a later analysis, CDR3 sequences and most-parsimonious VDJ recombination scenarios were assigned using the TCRdist pipeline. A later analysis defined each TCR beta chain by its CDR3 amino acid sequence plus V-gene family, and excluded reads lacking a unique V-gene family. To address suspected cross-contamination and a sequencing artifact, a later analysis removed 592 highly shared, low-generation-probability nucleotide sequences. For each public chain, a later analysis derived a clonal expansion index from normalized ranks of inferred template counts within each repertoire. In a later analysis, generation probabilities were computed using a VDJ recombination model fitted to out-of-frame rearrangements, and the results were checked against IGoR. In a later analysis, TCR-TCR, TCR-HLA and TCR-CMV co-occurrence was scored with hypergeometric tests, and a repertoire-size bias correction was applied to TCR pairs. False discovery rates were estimated in a later analysis by permuting HLA or CMV assignments 20 times. In a later analysis, co-occurring TCRs were grouped using DBSCAN, with TCRdist sequence similarity added in when clustering inside HLA-allele-positive subsets. Co-occurrence clustering excluded repertoires with fewer than 30,000 or more than 120,000 public chains, plus five with anomalous nucleotide sharing. TCRdb retrieved this table from immuneACCESS and kept in-frame rearrangements only. Not all clones are present; in checked studies, unresolved V genes account for under half, and no reason is known for the remainder. For V, J and clone size, that table is used; D and trimming come from the DNA. The sample table holds 160,000 or so clones, of which approximately 76% were seen once. The ten largest make up 1.3% to 1.5% of the sample.

The cohort was made up of about 670 healthy bone marrow donors. Cohort members were all nominally healthy when sampled, although unrecorded immune exposures were likely present. The donor was CMV seronegative and belonged to the group of more than 300 seronegative cohort members. A peripheral blood sample was provided by each donor, and peripheral blood mononuclear cells were used for TCR beta sequencing. The Qiagen DNeasy Blood Extraction Kit was used to extract genomic DNA from the blood cell samples. Spanning cysteine to phenylalanine, the CDR3 consists of 14 amino acids. This entry keeps only the CDR3 DNA: 42 bases, framed from base 1. The germline V gene encodes CDR1 GTSNPN and CDR2 SVGIG (reference sequence). The junction carries 17 bases between V and J, which are trimmed by 2 bases and 6 bases respectively.

The clonotype comes from a man aged 55 to 70 in good health and CMV-seronegative. The sample comprised PBMCs. This chain joins TRBV30 to TRBJ2-7; the D gene is possibly TRBD2, with 6 bases matching. The CDR3 sequence is CAWSPTRMGGEQYF. The sequence in DNA is TGTGCCTGGAGTCCCACCAGAATGGGGGGCGAGCAGTACTTC.